This T cell receptor (beta chain) stems from a study of cytomegalovirus exposure and HLA in healthy donors. Germline V gene sequence: CDR1 SEHNR, CDR2 FQNEAQ (reference sequence). The CDR3 contains 15 residues. Trimming pared 1 base from V and 0 bases from J, leaving 4 bases between. Findings of the study overall: Because they were indistinguishable, some V segments, including TRBV6-2 and TRBV6-3, were excluded.

Amplification used 60 Vbeta primers and 13 Jbeta primers. Repertoires were generated with immunoSEQ multiplex PCR, while TCRdb's copy carries only in-frame clones and drops some. The sample has just under 95,000 clones; just under 85% are singletons. Of note for this clone: Its cognate antigen is unknown.

Material for sequencing was PBMCs. V gene TRBV7-9 combines with J gene TRBJ2-6; D is uncertain. The TCR originated in a woman between 18 and 29 years old in good health and CMV-seropositive. The CDR3 nucleotides read TGTGCCAGCAGCTTAGGAGGCTCTGGGGCCAACGTCCTGACTTTC. It is translated as CASSLGGSGANVLTF.